This T cell receptor beta chain comes out of a study of blood T cell repertoires in COVID-19. In the original analysis: Reference gene primer amplification yielded estimated nucleated cell counts. Sequencing was performed with immunoSEQ multiplex PCR; in TCRdb, only in-frame clones are kept and a portion is missing. V, J and clone size are those of that table, while D and trimming were read from the DNA. Here the sample spans fewer than 650,000 clones, 85% to 90% being singletons. The V gene lost 8 bases and the J gene lost 8 bases, with 18 bases spanning the gap. The CDR3 loop spans 13 amino acids. The germline gives CDR1 MNHEY, CDR2 SMNVEV (reference sequence).

The sequencing input was peripheral blood. This sequence joins TRBV27 and TRBJ1-1, with D perhaps TRBD1 (5 bases). The TCR sequence derives from a woman aged 45 to 65 with COVID-19, enrolled during active disease. CDR3 protein: CASPPGGGGEAFF. In DNA form, the CDR3 reads TGTGCCAGCCCCCCCGGGGGGGGAGGGGAAGCTTTCTTT.